These 18 T cell receptor beta chains were sequenced from one sample in a study of post-analysis software for immune sequencing data. Study conclusions and caveats: With TRBV5-6, TRBV5-1 and TRBV20-1 included, about 5 TRBV segments were more frequent in patients than in controls.

Antigens of these TCRs are unknown. Unique molecular identifiers were carried by the TCR beta cDNA libraries. Using its own MiXCR run on the PCR reads, TCRdb lists one record per CDR3 protein. The table has fewer than 900,000 distinct CDR3 sequences, more than 45% seen once; the top ten hold 4% to 5%. The sample was blood. The receptors come from a girl aged 5-17 years with multiple sclerosis.

This clonotype was detected a few times. The chain joins TRBV27 to TRBJ1-6, with a possible D match to TRBD1 (5 bases). Germline CDR1 is MNHEY and CDR2 is SMNVEV (reference sequence). Trimming cost V 6 bases and J 7 bases, with 19 bases left between them. This CDR3 region has 16 residues. CDR3 loop: CASSFLPGTRNSPLHF. For the CDR3, the DNA is TGTGCCAGCAGCTTTCTCCCGGGGACCAGGAATTCACCCCTCCACTTT.

This clonotype has just a few counts. V usage is TRBV27 and J usage is TRBJ1-2; the match to TRBD1 covers 7 bases. CDR3 length: 15 amino acids. V was clipped by 4 bases and J by 4 bases; unmatched bases: 9. Germline values: CDR1 MNHEY, CDR2 SMNVEV (reference sequence). CDR3 nucleotides: TGTGCCAGCAGTTCCGGACAGGCCCTCGTCTATGGCTACACCTTC. Amino acid sequence: CASSSGQALVYGYTF.

The chain recombines TRBV3-1 with TRBJ1-4; maybe TRBD1 (5 bases). V was pared by 4 bases and J by 6 bases, with 21 bases between. Germline CDR1 LGHDT, CDR2 YNNKEL (reference sequence). The CDR3 contains 17 residues. As DNA, the CDR3 is TGTGCCAGCAGCCGCCTCAAGCCGGGACGCCCGGATGAAAAACTGTTTTTT. Translated: CASSRLKPGRPDEKLFF.

The V gene is TRBV15, the J gene TRBJ2-7; no clear D. The CDR3 runs to 13 residues. Per the germline V gene, CDR1 is LNHNV and CDR2 is YYDKDF (reference sequence). V was clipped by 3 bases and J by 4 bases, with 10 bases between them. CDR3 region: CATSRGNRYEQYF. In DNA form, the CDR3 reads TGTGCCACCAGCAGGGGTAACCGATACGAGCAGTACTTC.

This clonotype was observed a few times. V gene TRBV12-3 or TRBV12-4 combines with J gene TRBJ2-1; 7 bases match TRBD2. CDR3 size: 16 residues. Germline trimming cut 6 bases from V and 2 bases from J; bases unmatched to any gene: 10. The CDR3 DNA reads as TGTGCCAGCAGCCCCCTTATCCTAGCGGCCTACAATGAGCAGTTCTTC. As protein: CASSPLILAAYNEQFF.

The chain links TRBV3-1 to TRBJ1-4; D is perhaps TRBD1 (5 bases). Deletions cut 3 bases from V and 5 bases from J, with 16 bases between. Per germline, CDR1 LGHDT and CDR2 YNNKEL (reference sequence). The CDR3 consists of 16 residues. The CDR3 sequence is CASSQASTEYNEKLFF. The CDR3 DNA follows: TGTGCCAGCAGCCAGGCTTCGACAGAGTACAATGAAAAACTGTTTTTT.

This clonotype was picked up a small number of times. The chain is built from TRBV25-1 and TRBJ1-2; 9 bases are a match to TRBD1. Germline loops: CDR1 MGHDK, CDR2 SYGVNS. This CDR3 region has 17 residues. V was clipped by 1 base and J by 7 bases; unmatched bases: 13. The CDR3 nucleotides read TGTGCCAGCAGTGAATCCACAGGGGGCGCATACTCCTTTGGCTACACCTTC. Its translation: CASSESTGGAYSFGYTF.

The chain combines TRBV20-1 with TRBJ2-1; 12 bases map to TRBD2. V lost 3 bases and J lost 1; bases outside the gene matches: 1. This CDR3 region has 15 residues. Germline loops: CDR1 DFQATT, CDR2 SNEGSKA (reference sequence). For the CDR3, the DNA is TGCAGTGCTAGCGGACTAGCGGGATCCTACAATGAGCAGTTCTTC. Amino acids: CSASGLAGSYNEQFF.

The CDR3 loop is CASTKDPQGRGEAFF. CDR3 in DNA: TGTGCCAGCACCAAGGACCCCCAGGGGAGGGGGGAAGCTTTCTTT. J is TRBJ1-1 and V is TRBV6-6; D is possibly TRBD1 (6 bases). Germline V gene lookup returns CDR1 MNHNY and CDR2 SVGAGI (reference sequence). Trimming shortened V by 7 bases and J by 8 bases, and 23 bases separated the two germline ends. The CDR3 spans 15 residues.

V and J are TRBV3-1 and TRBJ2-7, with 7 bases fitting TRBD1. Losses at the gene ends were 6 bases for V and 2 bases for J; bases not matched to a gene: 4. The germline CDR1 and CDR2 sequences are LGHDT and YNNKEL (reference sequence). This CDR3 has 13 amino acids. The CDR3 loop is CASRGQYPYEQYF. The CDR3 coding sequence is TGTGCCAGCAGGGGACAGTACCCCTACGAGCAGTACTTC.

This clonotype was detected a few times. The chain recombines TRBV14 with TRBJ2-1; D tentatively fits TRBD1 or TRBD2 (5 bases each). V gave up 1 base and J gave up 1 base, with 26 bases separating them. This CDR3 contains 21 residues. Germline values: CDR1 SGHDN, CDR2 FVKESK. Written as DNA, the CDR3 is TGTGCCAGCAGCCAAGCCCCCCCCAGCAGGGACCTTTGGACATCCTACAATGAGCAGTTCTTC. Amino acids: CASSQAPPSRDLWTSYNEQFF.

The rearrangement uses TRBV6-2 or TRBV6-3 and TRBJ2-1; 8 nucleotides align to TRBD2. Trimming cost V 7 bases and J 5 bases; bases outside gene matches: 4. The CDR3 runs 13 residues. CDR1 is MNHEY, CDR2 SVGEGT, per germline. The CDR3 protein is CASKAGGDNEQFF. In DNA form, the CDR3 reads TGTGCCAGCAAGGCGGGGGGCGACAATGAGCAGTTCTTC.

This chain connects TRBV29-1 to TRBJ2-1, with 10 bases matching TRBD1. The CDR3 extends over 15 amino acids. Germline V gives CDR1 SQVTM, CDR2 ANQGSEA. V lost 0 bases to trimming and J lost 2 bases; unmatched junction nucleotides: 1. CDR3 in DNA: TGCAGCGTTGAAGAGGGACAGGGGACCTACAATGAGCAGTTCTTC. Its protein product is CSVEEGQGTYNEQFF.

The chain links TRBV20-1 to TRBJ2-7, with TRBD2 matching 8 bases. Germline CDR1 reads DFQATT; CDR2 reads SNEGSKA (reference sequence). This CDR3 spans 13 amino acids. V lost 3 bases to trimming and J lost 2 bases; unmatched junction nucleotides: 3. The CDR3 spells CSASEREPYEQYF. The DNA of the CDR3 is TGCAGTGCTAGCGAGCGGGAGCCCTACGAGCAGTACTTC.

The chain recombines TRBV20-1 with TRBJ2-1, with a weak D call TRBD1 (6 bases). The CDR3 length is 12 residues. Germline CDR1 is DFQATT and CDR2 is SNEGSKA (reference sequence). V dropped 3 bases and J dropped 10 bases, with 13 bases sitting between them. This CDR3 is CSARVITGEQFF. CDR3 nucleotides: TGCAGTGCTAGGGTAATTACAGGGGAGCAGTTCTTC.

The V call is TRBV7-3, the J call TRBJ1-6; D remains ambiguous. V was cut by 2 bases and J by 7 bases, with 9 bases left in between. Germline lookup yields CDR1 SGHTA and CDR2 FQGTGA. The length of the CDR3 is 14 residues. The CDR3 loop reads CASSLRPENSPLHF. CDR3 coding DNA: TGTGCCAGCAGCTTACGGCCTGAAAATTCACCCCTCCACTTT.

The chain employs TRBV11-2 and TRBJ2-1; D may be TRBD1 or TRBD2 (6 bases each). CDR3 size: 16 residues. Germline V gene sequence: CDR1 SGHAT, CDR2 FQNNGV. V lost 6 bases, J lost 8 bases, and 23 bases lay in between. CDR3 nucleotide sequence: TGTGCCAGCAGTCCCAACTTCGGGGGCCAATGGGATGAGCAGTTCTTC. This encodes CASSPNFGGQWDEQFF.

The chain couples TRBV27 to TRBJ1-2; D not resolved. V was clipped by 5 bases and J by 2 bases, with 15 bases between them. The CDR3 has 15 residues. Germline CDR1 and CDR2: MNHEY and SMNVEV (reference sequence). In nucleotides, the CDR3 is TGTGCCAGCAGTCCTCAAGAGGGTGCGAACTATGGCTACACCTTC. It specifies CASSPQEGANYGYTF.